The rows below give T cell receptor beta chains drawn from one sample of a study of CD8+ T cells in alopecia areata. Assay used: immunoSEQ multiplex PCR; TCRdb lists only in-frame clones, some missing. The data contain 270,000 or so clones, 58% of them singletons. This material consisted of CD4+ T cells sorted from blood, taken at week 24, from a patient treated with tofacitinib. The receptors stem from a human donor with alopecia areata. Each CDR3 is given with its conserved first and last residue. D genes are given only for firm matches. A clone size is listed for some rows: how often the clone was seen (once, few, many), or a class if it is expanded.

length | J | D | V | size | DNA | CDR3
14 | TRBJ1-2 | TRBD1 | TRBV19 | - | TGTGCCAGTAGGGGCACAGGGGGCGGCTATGGCTACACCTTC | CASRGTGGGYGYTF
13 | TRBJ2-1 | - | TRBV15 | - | TGTGCCACCAGCCGGGGCGTCAACAATGAGCAGTTCTTC | CATSRGVNNEQFF
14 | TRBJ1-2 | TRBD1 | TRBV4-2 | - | TGTGCCAGCAGCCAAGGGGACAGGGGACGTGGCTACACCTTC | CASSQGDRGRGYTF
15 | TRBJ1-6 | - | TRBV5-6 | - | TGTGCCAGCAGCTTGAGGTCCCCTCCCAATTCACCCCTCCACTTT | CASSLRSPPNSPLHF
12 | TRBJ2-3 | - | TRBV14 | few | TGTGCCAGCAGCCACAAGGCAGATACGCAGTATTTT | CASSHKADTQYF
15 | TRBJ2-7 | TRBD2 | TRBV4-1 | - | TGCGCCAGCAGCCAAGACAGCGGGGGAACTTACGAGCAGTACTTC | CASSQDSGGTYEQYF
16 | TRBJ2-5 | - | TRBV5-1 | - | TGCGCCAGCAGCTTGGAAGGGACGCTGCAGGGAGAGACCCAGTACTTC | CASSLEGTLQGETQYF
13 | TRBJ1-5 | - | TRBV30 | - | TGTGCCTGGACAGGGAATAGCAATCAGCCCCAGCATTTT | CAWTGNSNQPQHF
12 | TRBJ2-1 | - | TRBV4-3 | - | TGCGCCAGCAGCCAAGGCTTGAATGAGCAGTTCTTC | CASSQGLNEQFF
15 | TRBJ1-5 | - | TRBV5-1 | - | TGCGCCAGCAGCCCCGGGGGAGGGGGCAATCAGCCCCAGCATTTT | CASSPGGGGNQPQHF
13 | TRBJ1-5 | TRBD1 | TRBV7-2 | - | TGTGCCAGCAGCCCAGGGGGGAATCAGCCCCAGCATTTT | CASSPGGNQPQHF
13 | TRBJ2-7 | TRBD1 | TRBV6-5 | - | TGTGCCAGCAGCCGAGGGACAGCCTACGAGCAGTACTTC | CASSRGTAYEQYF
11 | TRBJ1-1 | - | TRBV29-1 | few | TGCAGCGTCGTAGGGGGAGCTGAAGCTTTCTTT | CSVVGGAEAFF
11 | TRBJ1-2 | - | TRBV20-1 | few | TGCAGTGCCCGGACAGACTATGGCTACACCTTC | CSARTDYGYTF
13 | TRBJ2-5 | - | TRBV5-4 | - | TGTGCCAGCAGCTTGGAAGGGGCAGAGACCCAGTACTTC | CASSLEGAETQYF
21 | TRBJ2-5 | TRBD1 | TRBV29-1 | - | TGCAGCGTTGGATCTACAGGGGGCGGAAGGGGTAGGGACGTAAGTGTCGAGACCCAGTACTTC | CSVGSTGGGRGRDVSVETQYF
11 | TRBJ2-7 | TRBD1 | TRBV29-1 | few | TGCAGCGACCTTACAGGGGACGAGCAGTACTTC | CSDLTGDEQYF
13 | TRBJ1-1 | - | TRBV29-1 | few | TGCAGCGTTGAGGGACACCAGAACACTGAAGCTTTCTTT | CSVEGHQNTEAFF
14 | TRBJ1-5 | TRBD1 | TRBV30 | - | TGTGCCTGGAGGGGCGACAGGGAGAATCAGCCCCAGCATTTT | CAWRGDRENQPQHF
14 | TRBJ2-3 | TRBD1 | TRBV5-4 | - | TGTGCCAGCAGCGGGGGACAGCCCACAGATACGCAGTATTTT | CASSGGQPTDTQYF
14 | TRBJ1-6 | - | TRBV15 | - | TGTGCCACCAGCCGAGGGCGGACAGATTCACCCCTCCACTTT | CATSRGRTDSPLHF
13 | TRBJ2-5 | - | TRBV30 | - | TGTGCCTGGAGTGGGCAGTGGAGCGAGACCCAGTACTTC | CAWSGQWSETQYF
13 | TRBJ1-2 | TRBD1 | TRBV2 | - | TGTGCCAGCAGTAATGACAGGGATAATGGCTACACCTTC | CASSNDRDNGYTF
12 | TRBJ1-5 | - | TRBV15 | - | TGTGCCACCAGCATTGGCAATCAGCCCCAGCATTTT | CATSIGNQPQHF
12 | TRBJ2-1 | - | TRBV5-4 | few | TGTGCCAGCAGCTATAATAGTAATGAGCAGTTCTTC | CASSYNSNEQFF
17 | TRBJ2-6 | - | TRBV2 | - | TGTGCCAGCAGTGAAAGGACTTTGCTCTCTGGGGCCAACGTCCTGACTTTC | CASSERTLLSGANVLTF
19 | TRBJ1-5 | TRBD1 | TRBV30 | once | TGTGCCTGGAGTGTACGTTTGTGGGACAGGGGGCAGCGGGTGCAGCCCCAGCATTTT | CAWSVRLWDRGQRVQPQHF
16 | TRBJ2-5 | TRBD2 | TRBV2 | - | TGTGCCAGCGGAGGGACTAGCGGGGGGGCAGTAGAGACCCAGTACTTC | CASGGTSGGAVETQYF
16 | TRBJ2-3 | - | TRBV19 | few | TGTGCCAGTAACCCGAGGCGGAGGGGTGGCACAGATACGCAGTATTTT | CASNPRRRGGTDTQYF
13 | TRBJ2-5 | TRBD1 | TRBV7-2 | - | TGTGCCAGCAGCCCAGGGACAGGGGAGACCCAGTACTTC | CASSPGTGETQYF
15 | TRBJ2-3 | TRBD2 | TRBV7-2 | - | TGTGCCAGCAGCCTTAGCGGGGCTCGCACAGATACGCAGTATTTT | CASSLSGARTDTQYF